This TCR beta chain was sequenced during a study of cytomegalovirus exposure and HLA in healthy donors. For this clone: Its target is not known.

The PCR contained 60 Vbeta and 13 Jbeta primers. Method: immunoSEQ multiplex PCR; TCRdb's copy keeps in-frame clones and lacks some. The sample lists 180,000 or so clones; less than 90% were seen once. Overall study findings and caveats: Later analysis revealed greater clonal expansion in HLA-associated TCR beta chains than in equally common others.

The sample consisted of PBMCs. The sequence was collected from a girl aged 5-17 years in good health and CMV-seropositive.

The CDR3 reads CASSLGLGLKFYEQYF. The CDR3 nucleotides are TGTGCCAGCAGCTTAGGCCTAGGACTAAAATTCTACGAGCAGTACTTC. The V call is TRBV13, the J call TRBJ2-7; D is perhaps TRBD2 (6 bases). The CDR3 sequence is 16 residues long. Germline V gene sequence: CDR1 PRHDT, CDR2 FYEKMQ (reference sequence). Trimming left V 0 bases short and J 3 bases short, with 15 bases between.